Sequencing of this T cell receptor beta chain was carried out in a study of T cell responses to AZD1222 COVID-19 vaccine. Concerning this clone: Its antigen is currently unknown.

Study-level findings and limits: Only a handful of people who got AZD1222 tested seropositive at baseline. The peak T cell response came first, and repertoires were sampled only after it. White British people made up most donors, females outnumbered males, and clonal diversity was possibly underestimated.

Only in-frame clones appear in the TCRdb table, and some are missing; sequencing was by immunoSEQ multiplex PCR. The sample shows fewer than 150,000 clones, less than 90% of them seen only once. The TCR originated in an adult in good health. This material consisted of peripheral blood, taken on day 0 of AZD1222 vaccination.

In DNA form, the CDR3 reads TGTGCCAGCAACAATGGACAGGGGGGGGCTGAAGCTTTCTTT. This encodes CASNNGQGGAEAFF. V usage is TRBV5-4 and J usage is TRBJ1-1, with TRBD1 matching over 10 bases. The CDR3 consists of 14 residues. The V gene's germline CDR1 is SGHNT and CDR2 YYREEE (reference sequence). V lost 6 bases and J lost 6; bases outside the gene matches: 8.